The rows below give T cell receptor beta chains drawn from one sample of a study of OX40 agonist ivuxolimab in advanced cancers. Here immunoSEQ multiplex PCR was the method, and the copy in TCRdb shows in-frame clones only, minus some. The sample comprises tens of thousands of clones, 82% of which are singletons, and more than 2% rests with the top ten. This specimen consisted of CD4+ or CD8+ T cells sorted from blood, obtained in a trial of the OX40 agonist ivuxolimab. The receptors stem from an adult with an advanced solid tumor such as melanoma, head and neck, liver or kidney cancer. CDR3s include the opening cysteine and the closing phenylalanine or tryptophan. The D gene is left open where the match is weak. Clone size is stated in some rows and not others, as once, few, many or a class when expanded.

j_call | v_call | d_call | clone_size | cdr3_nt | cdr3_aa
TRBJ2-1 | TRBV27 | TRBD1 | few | TGTGCCAGCAGCTTAGGATCGGACAGGGGGACCTACAATGAGCAGTTCTTC | CASSLGSDRGTYNEQFF
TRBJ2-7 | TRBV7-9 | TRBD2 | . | TGTGCCAGCAGTCTGTACGCCGGGACTAGCGGGAGTGAGTACGAGCAGTACTTC | CASSLYAGTSGSEYEQYF
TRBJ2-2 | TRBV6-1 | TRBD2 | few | TGTGCCAGCAAGGGACTAGCGGGCCACGGGGAGCTGTTTTTT | CASKGLAGHGELFF
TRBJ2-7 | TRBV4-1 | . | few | TGCGCCAGCAGCCCCCTAGTGGGTTCCTACGAGCAGTACTTC | CASSPLVGSYEQYF
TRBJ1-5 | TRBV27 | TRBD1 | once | TGTGCCAGCAGTAGCCGGGACAGCCTAGGGAAGCCCCAGCATTTT | CASSSRDSLGKPQHF
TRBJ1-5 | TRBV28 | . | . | TGTGCCAGCCTTGGGGGCCATCAGCCCCAGCATTTT | CASLGGHQPQHF
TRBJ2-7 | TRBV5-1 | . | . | TGCGCCAGCAGCTGGGGGACGTCCACCTACGAGCAGTACTTC | CASSWGTSTYEQYF
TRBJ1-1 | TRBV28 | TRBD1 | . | TGTGCCAGCAGTTTGGTTAACACAGGGGGCACTGAAGCTTTCTTT | CASSLVNTGGTEAFF
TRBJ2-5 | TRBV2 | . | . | TGTGCCAGCAGGGCCAATGGGGGTGAGACCCAGTACTTC | CASRANGGETQYF
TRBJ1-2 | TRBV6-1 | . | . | TGTGCCAGCAGTGAAATTGGTAGAGCTAACTATGGCTACACCTTC | CASSEIGRANYGYTF
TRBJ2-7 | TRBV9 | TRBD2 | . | TGTGCCAGCAGCGTAGACCCGGGACGGGGGGGAAGGGTCGAGCAGTACTTC | CASSVDPGRGGRVEQYF
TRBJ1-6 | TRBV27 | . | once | TGTGCCAGCAGTTTGGGGGGGCGCGTTTCACCCCTCCACTTT | CASSLGGRVSPLHF
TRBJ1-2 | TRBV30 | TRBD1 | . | TGTGCCTGGGATTCGACAGGGTTTCGCTATGGCTACACCTTC | CAWDSTGFRYGYTF
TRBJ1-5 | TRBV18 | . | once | TGTGCCAGCTCACCAACGACGGCGGATCAGCCCCAGCATTTT | CASSPTTADQPQHF
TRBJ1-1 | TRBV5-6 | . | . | TGTGCCAGCAGCAAGACACTGAACACTGAAGCTTTCTTT | CASSKTLNTEAFF
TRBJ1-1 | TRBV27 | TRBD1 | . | TGTGCCAGCAACTCAAGGGGGACAGTGATCATGAACACTGAAGCTTTCTTT | CASNSRGTVIMNTEAFF
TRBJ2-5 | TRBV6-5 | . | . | TGTGCCAGCAGGCTAGGGGCAGGGTTGGAGACCCAGTACTTC | CASRLGAGLETQYF